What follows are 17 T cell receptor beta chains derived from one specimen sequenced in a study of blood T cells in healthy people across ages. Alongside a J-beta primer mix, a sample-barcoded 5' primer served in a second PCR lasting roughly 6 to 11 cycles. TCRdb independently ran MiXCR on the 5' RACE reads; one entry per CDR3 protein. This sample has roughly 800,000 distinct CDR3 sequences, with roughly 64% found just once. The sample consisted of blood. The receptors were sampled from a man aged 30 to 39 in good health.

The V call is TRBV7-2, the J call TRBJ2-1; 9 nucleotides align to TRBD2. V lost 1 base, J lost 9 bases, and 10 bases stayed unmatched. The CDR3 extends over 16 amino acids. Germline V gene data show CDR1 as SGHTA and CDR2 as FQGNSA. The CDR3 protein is CASSLVGSGSFGEQFF. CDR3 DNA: TGTGCCAGCAGCTTAGTGGGTAGCGGGAGTTTCGGTGAGCAGTTCTTC.

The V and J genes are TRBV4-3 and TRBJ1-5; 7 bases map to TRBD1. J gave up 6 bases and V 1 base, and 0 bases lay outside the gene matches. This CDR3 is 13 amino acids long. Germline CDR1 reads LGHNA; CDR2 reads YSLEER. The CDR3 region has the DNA TGCGCCAGCAGCCAAGGACAGGGTCAGCCCCAGCATTTT. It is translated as CASSQGQGQPQHF.

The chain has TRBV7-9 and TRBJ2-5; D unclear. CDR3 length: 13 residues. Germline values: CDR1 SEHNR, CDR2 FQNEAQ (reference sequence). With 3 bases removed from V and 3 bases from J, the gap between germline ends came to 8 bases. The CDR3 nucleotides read TGTGCCAGCAGCTTCGGACCCAAAGAGACCCAGTACTTC. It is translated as CASSFGPKETQYF.

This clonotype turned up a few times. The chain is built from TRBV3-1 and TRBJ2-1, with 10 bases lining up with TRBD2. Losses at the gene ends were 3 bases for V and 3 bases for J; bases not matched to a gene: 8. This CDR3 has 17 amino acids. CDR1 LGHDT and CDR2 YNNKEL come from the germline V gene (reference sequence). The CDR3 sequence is CASSQSELAGVYNEQFF. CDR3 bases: TGTGCCAGCAGCCAGAGCGAGCTAGCGGGAGTCTACAATGAGCAGTTCTTC.

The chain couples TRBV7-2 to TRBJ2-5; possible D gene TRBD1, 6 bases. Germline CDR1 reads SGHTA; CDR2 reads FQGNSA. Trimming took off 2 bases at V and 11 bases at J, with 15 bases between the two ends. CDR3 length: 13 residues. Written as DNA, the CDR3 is TGTGCCAGCAGCTTACCCGGGGCAGGGGAGCAGTACTTC. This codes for CASSLPGAGEQYF.

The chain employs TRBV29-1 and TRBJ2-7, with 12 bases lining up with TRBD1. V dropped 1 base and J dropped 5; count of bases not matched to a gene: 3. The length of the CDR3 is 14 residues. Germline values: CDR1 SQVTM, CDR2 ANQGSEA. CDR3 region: CSVEGGTGGNEQYF. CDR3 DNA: TGCAGCGTTGAAGGAGGGACAGGGGGCAACGAGCAGTACTTC.

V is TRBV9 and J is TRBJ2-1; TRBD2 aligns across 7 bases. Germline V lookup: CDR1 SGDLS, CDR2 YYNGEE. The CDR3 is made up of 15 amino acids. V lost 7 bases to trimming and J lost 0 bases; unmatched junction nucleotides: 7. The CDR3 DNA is TGTGCCAGCGGTCGGTGGGGGGGCTCCTACAATGAGCAGTTCTTC. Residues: CASGRWGGSYNEQFF.

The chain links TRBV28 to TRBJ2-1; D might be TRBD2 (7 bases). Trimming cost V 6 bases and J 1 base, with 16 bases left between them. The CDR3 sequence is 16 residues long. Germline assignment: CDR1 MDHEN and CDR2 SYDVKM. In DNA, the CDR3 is TGTGCCAGCAGACCGCAAGGGGGACTATCCTACAATGAGCAGTTCTTC. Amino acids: CASRPQGGLSYNEQFF. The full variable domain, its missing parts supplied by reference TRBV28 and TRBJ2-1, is DVKVTQSSRYLVKRTGEKVFLECVQDMDHENMFWYRQDPGLGLRLIYFSYDVKMKEKGDIPEGYSVSREKKERFSLILESASTNQTSMYLCASRPQGGLSYNEQFFGPGTRLTVL.

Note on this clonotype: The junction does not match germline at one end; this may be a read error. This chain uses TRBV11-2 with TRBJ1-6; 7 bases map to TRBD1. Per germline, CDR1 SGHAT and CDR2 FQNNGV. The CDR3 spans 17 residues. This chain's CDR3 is CTSSPIPDRAVNSPLHF. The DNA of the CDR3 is TGTACCAGCAGCCCCATTCCCGACAGGGCAGTCAATTCACCCCTCCACTTT.

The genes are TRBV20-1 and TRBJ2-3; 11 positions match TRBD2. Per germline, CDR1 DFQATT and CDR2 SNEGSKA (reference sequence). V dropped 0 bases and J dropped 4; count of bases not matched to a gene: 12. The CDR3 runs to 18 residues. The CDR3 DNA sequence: TGCAGTGCTAGAGATTTCCGTCTAGCGGGGGGTAATCCAGATACGCAGTATTTT. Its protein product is CSARDFRLAGGNPDTQYF.

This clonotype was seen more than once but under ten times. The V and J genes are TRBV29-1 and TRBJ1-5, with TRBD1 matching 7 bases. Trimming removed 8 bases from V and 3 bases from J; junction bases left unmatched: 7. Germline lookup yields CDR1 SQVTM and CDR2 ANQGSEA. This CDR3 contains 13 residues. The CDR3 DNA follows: TGCAGCATGAGGACAGGCCCCAATCAGCCCCAGCATTTT. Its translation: CSMRTGPNQPQHF.

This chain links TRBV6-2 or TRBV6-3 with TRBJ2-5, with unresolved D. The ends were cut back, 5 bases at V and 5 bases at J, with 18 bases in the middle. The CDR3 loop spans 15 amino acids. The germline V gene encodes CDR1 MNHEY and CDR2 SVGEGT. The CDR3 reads CASSPMITGRETQYF. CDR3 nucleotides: TGTGCCAGCAGTCCCATGATTACTGGCCGGGAGACCCAGTACTTC.

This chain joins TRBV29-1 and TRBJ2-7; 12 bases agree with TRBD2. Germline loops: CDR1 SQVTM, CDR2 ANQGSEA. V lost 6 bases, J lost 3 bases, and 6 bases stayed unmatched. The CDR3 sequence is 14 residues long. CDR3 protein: CSVTTSGSFYEQYF. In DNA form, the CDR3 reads TGCAGCGTGACGACTAGCGGGAGTTTCTACGAGCAGTACTTC.

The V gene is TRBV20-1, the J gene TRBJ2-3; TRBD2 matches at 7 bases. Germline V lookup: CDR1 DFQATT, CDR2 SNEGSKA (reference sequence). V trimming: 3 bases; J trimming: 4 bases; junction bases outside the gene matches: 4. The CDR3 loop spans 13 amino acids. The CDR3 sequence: CSASGLAADTQYF. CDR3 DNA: TGCAGTGCTAGCGGGCTAGCGGCAGATACGCAGTATTTT.

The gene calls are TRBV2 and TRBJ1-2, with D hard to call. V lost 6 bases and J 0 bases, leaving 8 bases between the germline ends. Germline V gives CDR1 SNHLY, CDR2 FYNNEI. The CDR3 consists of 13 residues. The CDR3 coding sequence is TGTGCCAGCAGGACGACGGCTAACTATGGCTACACCTTC. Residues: CASRTTANYGYTF.

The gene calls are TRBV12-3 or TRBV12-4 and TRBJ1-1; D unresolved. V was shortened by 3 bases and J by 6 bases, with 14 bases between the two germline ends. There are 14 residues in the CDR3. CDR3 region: CASSFRGRVAEAFF. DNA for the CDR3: TGTGCCAGCAGTTTTCGGGGTCGGGTAGCTGAAGCTTTCTTT.

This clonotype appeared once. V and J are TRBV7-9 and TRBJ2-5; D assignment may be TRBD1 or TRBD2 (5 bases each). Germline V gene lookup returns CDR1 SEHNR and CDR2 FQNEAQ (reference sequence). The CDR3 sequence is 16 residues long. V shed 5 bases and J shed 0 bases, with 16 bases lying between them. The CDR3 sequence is CASSPGTRTDQETQYF. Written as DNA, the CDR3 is TGTGCCAGCAGCCCAGGGACCCGCACGGACCAAGAGACCCAGTACTTC.